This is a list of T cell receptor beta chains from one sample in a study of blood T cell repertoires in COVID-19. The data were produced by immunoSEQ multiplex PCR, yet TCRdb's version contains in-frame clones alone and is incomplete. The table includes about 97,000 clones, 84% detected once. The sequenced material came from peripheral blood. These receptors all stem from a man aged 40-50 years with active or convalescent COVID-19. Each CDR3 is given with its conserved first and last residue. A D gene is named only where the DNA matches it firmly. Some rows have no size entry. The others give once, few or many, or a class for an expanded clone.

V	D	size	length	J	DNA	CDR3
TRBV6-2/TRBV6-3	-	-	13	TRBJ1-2	TGTGCCAGCAGTATGACAGAGGTTGGGGGCTACACCTTC	CASSMTEVGGYTF
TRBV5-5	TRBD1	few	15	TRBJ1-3	TGTGCCAGCAGCTCCGGGACAGGGTCTGGAAACACCATATATTTT	CASSSGTGSGNTIYF
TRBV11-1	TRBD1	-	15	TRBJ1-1	TGTGCCAGCAGCAGCAAGGGGGCGATTGGCACTGAAGCTTTCTTT	CASSSKGAIGTEAFF
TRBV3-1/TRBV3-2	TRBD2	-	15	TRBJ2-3	TGTGCCAGCAGCCCCCTGCGGGGGGCGCCAGCTACGCAGTATTTT	CASSPLRGAPATQYF
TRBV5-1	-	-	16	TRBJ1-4	TGCGCCAGCAGCTTGGAGGGGGTAACAACTAATGAAAAACTGTTTTTT	CASSLEGVTTNEKLFF
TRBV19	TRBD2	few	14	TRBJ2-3	TGTGCCAGCCGTAGCGGGGGGAGGCCCGATACGCAGTATTTT	CASRSGGRPDTQYF
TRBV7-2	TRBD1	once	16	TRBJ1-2	TGTGCCAGCAGCCTAGACGGGACAGGGAATAACTATGGCTACACCTTC	CASSLDGTGNNYGYTF
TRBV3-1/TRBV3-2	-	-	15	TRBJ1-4	TGTGCCAGCAGCCCTACAGGAGGGACTAATGAAAAACTGTTTTTT	CASSPTGGTNEKLFF
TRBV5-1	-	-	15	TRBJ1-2	TGCGCCAGCAGCAGTTCCGGGGGGGACGGACTTGGCTACACCTTC	CASSSSGGDGLGYTF
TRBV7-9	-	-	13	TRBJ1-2	TGTGCCAGCCCCTATTTGGACAGCTATGGCTACACCTTC	CASPYLDSYGYTF
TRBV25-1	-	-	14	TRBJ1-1	TGTGCCAGCAGTGATAGGGGATCGAACACTGAAGCTTTCTTT	CASSDRGSNTEAFF
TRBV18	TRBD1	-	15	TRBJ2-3	TGTGCCAGCTCCTCCGGGACAGGGGGATCAGATACGCAGTATTTT	CASSSGTGGSDTQYF
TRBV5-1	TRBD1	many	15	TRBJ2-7	TGCGCCAGCACCTTCGGCGGGACAGGGGTCTACGAGCAGTACTTC	CASTFGGTGVYEQYF
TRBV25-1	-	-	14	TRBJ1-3	TGTGCCAGCCGGGACACGAGCTCTGGAAACACCATATATTTT	CASRDTSSGNTIYF
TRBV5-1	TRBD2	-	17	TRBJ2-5	TGCGCCAGCAGCCCTACTATGCGAGGACTAGCGAGGGAGACCCAGTACTTC	CASSPTMRGLARETQYF
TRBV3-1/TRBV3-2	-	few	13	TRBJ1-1	TGTGCCAGCAGCCGAACACGAAACACTGAAGCTTTCTTT	CASSRTRNTEAFF
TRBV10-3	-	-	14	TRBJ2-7	TGTGCCACCACCCCGGTCCCGAGCTCCTACGAGCAGTACTTC	CATTPVPSSYEQYF
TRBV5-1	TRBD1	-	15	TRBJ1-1	TGCGCCAGCAGCTTGGGACAGGGAATGAACACTGAAGCTTTCTTT	CASSLGQGMNTEAFF
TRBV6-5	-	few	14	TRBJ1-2	TGTGCCAGCAGTTACGGTGTGGGGGCAGGTGGCTACACCTTC	CASSYGVGAGGYTF
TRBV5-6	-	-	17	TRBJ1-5	TGTGCCAGCAGCTTGTGGGCAGGGACGGGAGGCAATCAGCCCCAGCATTTT	CASSLWAGTGGNQPQHF
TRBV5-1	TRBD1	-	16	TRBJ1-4	TGCGCCAGCAGCTTTGGGGGGACAGGAAAAAATGAAAAACTGTTTTTT	CASSFGGTGKNEKLFF
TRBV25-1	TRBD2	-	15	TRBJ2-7	TGTGCCAGCAGTGGCCCTAGCGGGGGAGCCTACGAGCAGTACTTC	CASSGPSGGAYEQYF
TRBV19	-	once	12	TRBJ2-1	TGTGCCAGTGCGGTAGTTCGGAATGAGCAGTTCTTC	CASAVVRNEQFF
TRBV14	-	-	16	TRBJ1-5	TGTGCCAGCAGCCAAGACGGGTTATATAGCAATCAGCCCCAGCATTTT	CASSQDGLYSNQPQHF